What follows is one T cell receptor beta chain and its context. What antigen it recognizes has not been identified. Base quality data are lacking; no much larger clone is found one base away. The CDR3 sequence holds 15 residues, the cysteine and phenylalanine included. Only CDR3 DNA remains: 45 bases, in frame from the first base. The germline V and J ends show losses of 4 bases and 8 bases respectively, and no gene match explains 13 bases of the junction. CDR1 and CDR2 were assigned from the germline V gene as SGDLS and YYNGEE. This record belongs to a study of blood T cell repertoires in COVID-19 (dated by TCRdb to 2018 to 2020). About the investigation overall: Collaborator samples came from the United States, Italy and Spain and covered acute and convalescent phases of COVID-19. Where HLA class I and class II types were available, the types were taken from metadata supplied by the sample provider, not from assay-based typing. The repertoires were made available in a free public database intended to serve as a resource for research on the immune response to SARS-CoV-2. The material from the prospective study consisted of cDNA or gDNA derived from T cells, B-cell-depleted T cells, or PBMCs. Sample metadata almost always included a de-identified subject ID, COVID-19 status, age in years and sex. Deeply sampled blood TCRbeta repertoires from subjects exposed to, actively infected with, or recovered from COVID-19 were included in the dataset. Samples were obtained from the ongoing ImmuneRACE study (first 160 participants) and from approximately 1,200 subjects provided by 6 global collaborators.

A second Seattle source provided samples from volunteer blood donors who had recovered from COVID-19. Collaborating institutions collected whole blood in K2EDTA tubes following their own protocols. For TCRbeta analysis, collaborators shipped samples as frozen whole blood, isolated PBMCs, or DNA extracted from either of those sample types. The investigation overall reported the following: Clinical and demographic metadata were provided uncurated, with the amount varying by source and participant.

The immunoSEQ Assay, a bias-controlled multiplex PCR, was used to amplify TCRbeta CDR3 regions from genomic DNA. Concerning the study's data processing: Within the assay, amplification of reference gene primers was used to estimate how many nucleated cells each sample contained. To quantify the absolute abundance of each unique TCRbeta CDR3 rearrangement, sequence reads were collapsed and filtered. For each sample, productive Simpson clonality was calculated as the square root of Simpson's diversity index across productive rearrangements. TCRdb re-hosts the immuneACCESS table, in-frame sequences only. Its copies lack some clones; in the studies checked, an unresolved V gene accounts for under half of them, and the cause for the rest is not known. D and trimming were read from the DNA, whereas the V and J calls and clone size are those reported in that table. Within this sample are around 240,000 clones, with 70% to 85% of them counted one time only. The ten biggest clones cover more than 1.2% of the sample.

This sequence was found in a woman aged 40 to 50 who had recovered from COVID-19. The material sequenced was peripheral blood. The receptor chain draws on TRBV9 and TRBJ1-2; TRBD1 agrees with 8 junctional bases. CDR3 reads: CASSPRPGQGGGYTF. At the DNA level, the sequence is TGTGCCAGCAGCCCCCGACCTGGACAGGGAGGCGGCTACACCTTC. The entire variable domain, with the stretches around the CDR3 drawn from the reference TRBV9 and TRBJ1-2 proteins, is DSGVTQTPKHLITATGQRVTLRCSPRSGDLSVYWYQQSLDQGLQFLIQYYNGEERAKGNILERFSAQQFPDLHSELNLSSLELGDSALYFCASSPRPGQGGGYTFGSGTRLTVV.